The clone carrying this T cell receptor (beta chain) was detected once. What it binds is unknown. The CDR3 covers 16 residues. Trimming left V 5 bases short and J 1 base short, with 17 bases between. Germline V gives CDR1 SEHNR, CDR2 FQNEAQ (reference sequence). The data belong to a study of blood T cells in healthy people across ages. Whole-study findings and limits: More naive CD4+ cells and higher diversity were found in long-lived than in aged donors.

A second PCR of roughly 7 to 11 cycles used a sample-barcoded 5' primer and a J-beta primer mix. TCRdb re-analysed the 5' RACE reads in MiXCR, keeping a single row per CDR3 protein. The sample lists roughly 720,000 distinct CDR3 sequences; roughly 50% were seen once. Donor samples were obtained from healthy Caucasian individuals from Russia, aged about 6 to 100. V and J are TRBV7-9 and TRBJ2-5; tentatively, D is TRBD1 (6 bases). The sequenced material came from blood. The receptor's source is a man older than 75 in good health. CDR3 in amino acids: CASSGRTAILQETQYF. CDR3 sequence (DNA): TGTGCCAGCAGCGGGCGGACAGCCATCCTCCAAGAGACCCAGTACTTC.